This T cell receptor (beta chain) was observed in a study of T cells after posttransplantation cyclophosphamide. The CDR3 covers 11 residues. Germline CDR1 is SQVTM and CDR2 is ANQGSEA. Trimming cost V 7 bases and J 1 base, with 7 bases left between them. General observations from the study: Later post-transplant blood repertoires were often dominated by donor CD8+ memory clones.

The naive gate required viable CD3+CD4+ or CD3+CD8+ cells with CCR7+CD45RA+CD45RO-CD95-CD27+CD28+ phenotype. Clones were read by immunoSEQ multiplex PCR, and TCRdb kept only the in-frame ones, dropping some. The sample holds about 20,000 clones; under 99% are singletons and the top ten take 0.16%. Only one count was recorded for this clone. Its antigen is still unknown. The rearrangement uses TRBV29-1 and TRBJ2-5, with D maybe TRBD2 (5 bases). The sequence derives from a man aged 40-49 years in good health, CMV-negative, and a related stem cell transplant donor. Sequencing was carried out using naive CD4+ T cells sorted from PBMCs. DNA of the CDR3: TGCAGCGCAGGACTCCAAGAGACCCAGTACTTC. This codes for CSAGLQETQYF.